This entry features one T cell receptor beta chain sequence. As yet, its antigen is unknown. Reverse transcription used about 0.45 to 1 ug RNA and random hexamers. TCRdb analysed the immunoSEQ multiplex PCR reads with MiXCR anew, one entry per CDR3 protein. The data contain about 180,000 distinct CDR3 sequences, roughly 94% of them singletons. The data originate from a study of CD8 T cells in Susac syndrome. General observations from the study: The CD4+ T cell repertoires of Susac syndrome were found to show no clonal expansion. The study recognized that its TCR sequencing and HLA analysis covered a relatively small number of individuals.

This CDR3 contains 15 residues. CDR1 and CDR2 from the germline V gene are SGHTA and FQGNSA. J was trimmed by 8 bases and V by 5 bases; bases with no gene match: 10. This TCR was sampled from a human donor with Susac syndrome. The V and J genes are TRBV7-2 and TRBJ2-3, with 10 bases aligning to TRBD2. Sequences were obtained from CD4+ T cells from PBMCs. CDR3 amino acids: CASSPGLAGDLTQYF. The CDR3, as DNA: TGTGCCAGCAGCCCCGGGCTAGCGGGAGATCTTACGCAGTATTTT.